One sample yielded the 24 T cell receptor beta chains listed below, sequenced in a study of blood T cell repertoires in COVID-19. Measured with immunoSEQ multiplex PCR; TCRdb has only the in-frame clones, and not every one. There are about 240,000 clones in the sample; around 80% occur only once, and 5.5% lies in the top ten. Source material: peripheral blood. The receptors here all came from a human donor in a cohort sampled during active COVID-19.

The V and J genes are TRBV6-5 and TRBJ1-2; a possible D gene is TRBD1 (6 bases). There are 14 residues in the CDR3. Per germline, CDR1 MNHEY and CDR2 SVGAGI. Trimming pared 6 bases from V and 5 bases from J, leaving 16 bases between. The CDR3 sequence: CASSTTGTLYGYTF. DNA of the CDR3: TGTGCCAGCAGCACTACAGGGACCTTGTATGGCTACACCTTC.

The rearrangement uses TRBV24-1 and TRBJ2-1, with a tentative D call TRBD2 (5 bases). The CDR3 has 17 residues. The V and J ends lost 1 base and 4 bases respectively, with 16 bases between them. Germline V gives CDR1 KGHDR, CDR2 SFDVKD. CDR3 nucleotides: TGTGCCACCAGTGATTTCGGGCGAAGCGGACTTTACAATGAGCAGTTCTTC. As protein: CATSDFGRSGLYNEQFF.

The chain links TRBV24-1 to TRBJ2-1, with 11 positions matching TRBD2. CDR3 size: 16 residues. CDR1 is KGHDR and CDR2 is SFDVKD in the germline V gene. V was clipped by 3 bases and J by 7 bases; unmatched bases: 7. CDR3 nucleotides: TGTGCCACCAGTGATCCCGCGCTAGCGGGGGGTAATGAGCAGTTCTTC. Amino acids: CATSDPALAGGNEQFF.

The chain links TRBV7-3 to TRBJ2-1, with D tentatively TRBD2 (6 bases). CDR1 SGHTA and CDR2 FQGTGA come from the germline V gene. Trimming cost V 2 bases and J 3 bases, with 11 bases left between them. The CDR3 spans 15 residues. DNA for the CDR3: TGTGCCAGCAGCTTAGATGGGGACTTCTACAATGAGCAGTTCTTC. This codes for CASSLDGDFYNEQFF.

J is TRBJ1-4 and V is TRBV30, with TRBD1 identical over 8 bases. V dropped 4 bases and J dropped 8; count of bases not matched to a gene: 9. The CDR3 runs 14 residues. Germline V gene lookup returns CDR1 GTSNPN and CDR2 SVGIG (reference sequence). The CDR3 region is CAWNKDRVGEKLFF. The CDR3 region has the DNA TGTGCCTGGAATAAGGACAGGGTGGGAGAAAAACTGTTTTTT.

The chain employs TRBV4-1 and TRBJ2-7; D unclear. V was cut by 4 bases and J by 0 bases, with 16 bases left in between. Looked up from germline, CDR1 is MGHRA and CDR2 is YSYEKL. CDR3 size: 16 residues. The CDR3 loop is CASSPQARRLSYEQYF. CDR3 bases: TGCGCCAGCAGCCCGCAGGCGCGCCGCCTCTCCTACGAGCAGTACTTC.

The chain employs TRBV18 and TRBJ2-7, with TRBD1 identical over 9 bases. V was pared by 8 bases and J by 2 bases, with 7 bases of the junction left unmatched. The CDR3 extends over 14 amino acids. The V gene's germline CDR1 is KGHSH and CDR2 LQKENI. The CDR3 sequence is CASNRQGGTYEQYF. The CDR3 nucleotides read TGTGCCAGCAATAGACAGGGGGGCACCTACGAGCAGTACTTC.

The rearrangement joins TRBV10-3 to TRBJ2-2, with 9 bases aligning to TRBD2. The CDR3 contains 18 residues. Unmatched junction bases numbered 14, after V lost 3 bases and J lost 6 bases. Per germline, CDR1 ENHRY and CDR2 SYGVKD. CDR3 DNA: TGTGCCATCAGTGACTGGAGACTAGCGGAGGGAGGTTCCGGGGAGCTGTTTTTT. It yields the protein CAISDWRLAEGGSGELFF.

The gene calls are TRBV2 and TRBJ1-5; 7 bases line up with TRBD1. The CDR3 is 17 residues long. Germline V gene data show CDR1 as SNHLY and CDR2 as FYNNEI. J lost 4 bases, V lost 5 bases, and 14 bases had no gene match. CDR3 protein: CASSTGTEGHLNQPQHF. The DNA of the CDR3 is TGTGCCAGCAGTACCGGGACAGAGGGACACCTAAATCAGCCCCAGCATTTT.

The chain has TRBV6-6 and TRBJ1-1, with TRBD1 as a possible D gene (6 bases). V lost 5 bases, J lost 5 bases, and 21 bases lay in between. The CDR3 is 16 amino acids. CDR1 and CDR2 from the germline V gene are MNHNY and SVGAGI (reference sequence). The CDR3 is CASSRYSRGAMTEAFF. The CDR3 bases are TGTGCCAGCAGTCGATACTCTCGGGGGGCTATGACTGAAGCTTTCTTT.

This chain links TRBV29-1 with TRBJ2-6; D unclear. The V end was cut by 5 bases, the J end by 0 bases, with 14 bases between. Germline V gene sequence: CDR1 SQVTM, CDR2 ANQGSEA. CDR3 length: 16 amino acids. The CDR3 is CSVYTRVNSGANVLTF. The CDR3 region has the DNA TGCAGCGTTTATACACGGGTAAACTCTGGGGCCAACGTCCTGACTTTC. The full variable domain, with the rest looked up from reference TRBV29-1 and TRBJ2-6, is SAVISQKPSRDICQRGTSLTIQCQVDSQVTMMFWYRQQPGQSLTLIATANQGSEATYESGFVIDKFPISRPNLTFSTLTVSNMSPEDSSIYLCSVYTRVNSGANVLTFGAGSRLTVL.

The table lists this clone with a few counts. The chain combines TRBV7-9 with TRBJ2-1, with 7 bases that match TRBD2. In germline, CDR1 is SEHNR, CDR2 FQNEAQ (reference sequence). The V and J ends lost 1 base and 6 bases, in that order; junction bases with no gene match: 9. CDR3 length: 16 amino acids. In DNA form, the CDR3 reads TGTGCCAGCAGCTTAGTGGTCGGACTAGAGGGCAATGAGCAGTTCTTC. As protein: CASSLVVGLEGNEQFF.

The CDR3: CASSTGLAGGEDTQYF. The CDR3 nucleotides are TGCGCCAGCAGCACCGGACTAGCGGGAGGGGAAGATACGCAGTATTTT. The chain is built from TRBV5-1 and TRBJ2-3, with 15 bases matching TRBD2. V shed 4 bases and J 5 bases; nucleotides not matched to a gene: 5. Looked up from germline, CDR1 is SGHRS and CDR2 is YFSETQ. The CDR3 covers 16 residues.

The chain links TRBV5-1 to TRBJ2-1, with D hard to call. Trimming pared 2 bases from V and 1 base from J, leaving 22 bases between. The length of the CDR3 is 19 residues. The germline gives CDR1 SGHRS, CDR2 YFSETQ. The CDR3 nucleotides are TGCGCCAGCAGCTTCCGACCGAGGAGCTCTTTGGAGTCCTACAATGAGCAGTTCTTC. Protein: CASSFRPRSSLESYNEQFF.

The chain couples TRBV25-1 to TRBJ2-5; D gene uncertain. Trimming took off 5 bases at V and 8 bases at J, with 9 bases between the two ends. The germline gives CDR1 MGHDK, CDR2 SYGVNS. The CDR3 has 11 amino acids. The CDR3 spells CASSLAITQYF. CDR3 DNA sequence: TGTGCCAGCAGTCTCGCGATCACCCAGTACTTC.

This clone was recorded a few times. The rearrangement links TRBV5-1 to TRBJ1-5, with TRBD1 matching 8 bases. Trimming at V came to 0 bases and at J to 1 base, leaving 0 bases not matched to a gene. There are 15 residues in the CDR3. Germline V lookup: CDR1 SGHRS, CDR2 YFSETQ. The CDR3 DNA reads TGCGCCAGCAGCTTGGACAGGGGGAGCAATCAGCCCCAGCATTTT. This encodes CASSLDRGSNQPQHF.

The chain carries TRBV7-2 and TRBJ1-1; 7 positions agree with TRBD1. The CDR3 consists of 18 residues. Germline CDR1 is SGHTA and CDR2 is FQGNSA. V lost 1 base and J lost 0; bases outside the gene matches: 11. The DNA of the CDR3 is TGTGCCAGCAGCTTAGTACTTGGAGGGGGACAGATGAACACTGAAGCTTTCTTT. Its protein is CASSLVLGGGQMNTEAFF.

The chain combines TRBV10-2 with TRBJ2-7, with 10 bases that match TRBD2. The V and J ends lost 2 bases and 0 bases, in that order; junction bases with no gene match: 4. The CDR3 loop spans 16 amino acids. The V gene's germline CDR1 is WSHSY and CDR2 SAAADI. CDR3 residues: CASSEISGRHSYEQYF. For the CDR3, the DNA is TGCGCCAGCAGTGAGATTAGCGGGAGGCACTCCTACGAGCAGTACTTC.

The chain employs TRBV4-1 and TRBJ2-3; D perhaps matches TRBD2 (6 bases). This CDR3 is 13 amino acids long. V lost 4 bases and J 5 bases, leaving 10 bases between the germline ends. Germline CDR1 MGHRA, CDR2 YSYEKL. This CDR3 is CASSLEGQDTQYF. The CDR3 DNA sequence: TGCGCCAGCAGCCTGGAGGGCCAAGATACGCAGTATTTT.

Comments on this clone: In the same sample, other DNA sequences code for this CDR3. The rearrangement uses TRBV19 and TRBJ2-5; perhaps TRBD2 as D (5 bases). Germline CDR1 is LNHDA and CDR2 is SQIVND (reference sequence). With 2 bases removed from V and 1 base from J, the gap between germline ends came to 8 bases. The CDR3 loop spans 14 amino acids. The CDR3 protein is CASSIPGIQETQYF. The CDR3 nucleotides read TGTGCCAGTAGTATACCGGGGATCCAAGAGACCCAGTACTTC.

J is TRBJ1-4 and V is TRBV10-3, with D maybe TRBD1 (5 bases). This CDR3 has 15 amino acids. CDR1 ENHRY and CDR2 SYGVKD come from the germline V gene. Trimming left V 0 bases short and J 4 bases short, with 9 bases between. Here the CDR3 reads CAISESTGDNEKLFF. DNA for the CDR3: TGTGCCATCAGTGAGTCGACGGGGGATAATGAAAAACTGTTTTTT.

The rearrangement uses TRBV6-5 and TRBJ2-5, with 8 bases that match TRBD1. The CDR3 is 14 amino acids. Trimming took 5 bases from V and 5 from J; bases not matched to a gene: 7. CDR1 is MNHEY and CDR2 is SVGAGI in the germline V gene. CDR3 DNA sequence: TGTGCCAGCAGTCCGACAGGGGTTGTGGAGACCCAGTACTTC. As protein: CASSPTGVVETQYF.

The V call is TRBV30, the J call TRBJ1-1, with D unclear. The CDR3 is made up of 14 amino acids. Germline assignment: CDR1 GTSNPN and CDR2 SVGIG (reference sequence). Trimming stripped 4 bases from V and 2 bases from J, with 14 bases between. The CDR3 loop reads CAWTLGRGNTEAFF. The CDR3 coding sequence is TGTGCCTGGACCCTCGGACGGGGAAACACTGAAGCTTTCTTT.

The chain joins TRBV5-6 to TRBJ2-5; D perhaps matches TRBD2 (6 bases). V was trimmed by 4 bases and J by 4 bases, leaving 17 bases between them. Germline assignment: CDR1 SGHDT and CDR2 YYEEEE. This CDR3 has 15 residues. The CDR3 sequence is CASSTSGRGRETQYF. The CDR3 nucleotides are TGTGCCAGCAGCACCTCGGGGCGGGGAAGAGAGACCCAGTACTTC. Combining the CDR3 with reference TRBV5-6 and TRBJ2-5 gives the whole variable domain DAGVTQSPTHLIKTRGQQVTLRCSPKSGHDTVSWYQQALGQGPQFIFQYYEEEERQRGNFPDRFSGHQFPNYSSELNVNALLLGDSALYLCASSTSGRGRETQYFGPGTRLLVL.